This is a list of T cell receptor beta chains from one sample in a study of T cells of healthy individuals. TCRdb fed the 5' RACE reads into MiXCR, producing one record per CDR3 protein. The sample gives 60,000 to 80,000 distinct CDR3 sequences, 16% of which show up once; about 4.7% is in the top ten. These receptors were obtained from a human donor in good health. The CDR3 runs from the conserved cysteine through the conserved F or W. Each record gives: clone size, D gene, V gene, J gene, CDR3 DNA, CDR3 protein. The D gene is left open where the match is weak. Part of the rows lack a size; the others show once, few, many or a class for expanded clones.

clone_size: many; d_call: TRBD1; v_call: TRBV2; j_call: TRBJ1-4; cdr3_nt: TGTGCCAGCAAAGGACAGGCAAATGAAAAACTGTTTTTT; cdr3_aa: CASKGQANEKLFF
clone_size: NA; d_call: NA; v_call: TRBV15; j_call: TRBJ2-1; cdr3_nt: TGTGCCACCAGCAGCCCGAGGAGGGATGAGCAGTTCTTC; cdr3_aa: CATSSPRRDEQFF
clone_size: few; d_call: NA; v_call: TRBV29-1; j_call: TRBJ1-1; cdr3_nt: TGCAGCCTTAAGGACATTTACACTGAAGCTTTCTTT; cdr3_aa: CSLKDIYTEAFF
clone_size: NA; d_call: TRBD1; v_call: TRBV12-3/TRBV12-4; j_call: TRBJ1-6; cdr3_nt: TGTGCCAGCAGCTGGGGAGGACAGGGTGGTTCACCCCTCCACTTT; cdr3_aa: CASSWGGQGGSPLHF
clone_size: many; d_call: TRBD2; v_call: TRBV20-1; j_call: TRBJ2-1; cdr3_nt: TGCAGTGCTAGAGGTTCGGGACTAGCGGGGGGCCTCCTGGAGGATGAGCAGTTCTTC; cdr3_aa: CSARGSGLAGGLLEDEQFF
clone_size: NA; d_call: TRBD2; v_call: TRBV14; j_call: TRBJ2-1; cdr3_nt: TGTGCCAGCAGGGCTAGCGGCTTCGATGAGCAGTTCTTC; cdr3_aa: CASRASGFDEQFF
clone_size: NA; d_call: TRBD1; v_call: TRBV29-1; j_call: TRBJ2-3; cdr3_nt: TGCAGCGTTGAACTTGGGCGGCAGGGGGCAGATACGCAGTATTTT; cdr3_aa: CSVELGRQGADTQYF
clone_size: few; d_call: NA; v_call: TRBV28; j_call: TRBJ1-5; cdr3_nt: TGTGCCAGCACATGGGCAGGGGCAGATAATCAGCCCCAGCATTTT; cdr3_aa: CASTWAGADNQPQHF
clone_size: many; d_call: TRBD2; v_call: TRBV7-2; j_call: TRBJ2-1; cdr3_nt: TGTGCCAGCAGCGCCGGGGAGGGTGCCTACAATGAGCAGTTCTTC; cdr3_aa: CASSAGEGAYNEQFF
clone_size: NA; d_call: NA; v_call: TRBV12-3/TRBV12-4; j_call: TRBJ2-2; cdr3_nt: TGTGCCAGCAGTACCTCCACACTCACCGGGGAGCTGTTTTTT; cdr3_aa: CASSTSTLTGELFF
clone_size: NA; d_call: NA; v_call: TRBV2; j_call: TRBJ1-1; cdr3_nt: TGTGCCAGCAACGGCAGGGGAGGCACTGAAGCTTTCTTT; cdr3_aa: CASNGRGGTEAFF
clone_size: NA; d_call: NA; v_call: TRBV10-2; j_call: TRBJ1-6; cdr3_nt: TGCGCCAGCAGTGATCAGGGATTGGCCTATAATTCACCCCTCCACTTT; cdr3_aa: CASSDQGLAYNSPLHF
clone_size: many; d_call: NA; v_call: TRBV29-1; j_call: TRBJ2-2; cdr3_nt: TGCAGCGTTGTTAAGATTGACCAGAACACCGGGGAGCTGTTTTTT; cdr3_aa: CSVVKIDQNTGELFF